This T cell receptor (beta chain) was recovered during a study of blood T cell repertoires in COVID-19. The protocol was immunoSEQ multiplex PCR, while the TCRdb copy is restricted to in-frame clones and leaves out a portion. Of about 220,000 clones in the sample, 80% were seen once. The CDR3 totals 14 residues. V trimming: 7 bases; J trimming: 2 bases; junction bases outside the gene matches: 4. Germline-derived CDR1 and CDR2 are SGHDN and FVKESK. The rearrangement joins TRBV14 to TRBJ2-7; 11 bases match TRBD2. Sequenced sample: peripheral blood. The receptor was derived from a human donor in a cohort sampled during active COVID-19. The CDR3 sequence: CASKETSGAYEQYF. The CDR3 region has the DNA TGTGCCAGCAAGGAGACTAGCGGGGCCTACGAGCAGTACTTC.